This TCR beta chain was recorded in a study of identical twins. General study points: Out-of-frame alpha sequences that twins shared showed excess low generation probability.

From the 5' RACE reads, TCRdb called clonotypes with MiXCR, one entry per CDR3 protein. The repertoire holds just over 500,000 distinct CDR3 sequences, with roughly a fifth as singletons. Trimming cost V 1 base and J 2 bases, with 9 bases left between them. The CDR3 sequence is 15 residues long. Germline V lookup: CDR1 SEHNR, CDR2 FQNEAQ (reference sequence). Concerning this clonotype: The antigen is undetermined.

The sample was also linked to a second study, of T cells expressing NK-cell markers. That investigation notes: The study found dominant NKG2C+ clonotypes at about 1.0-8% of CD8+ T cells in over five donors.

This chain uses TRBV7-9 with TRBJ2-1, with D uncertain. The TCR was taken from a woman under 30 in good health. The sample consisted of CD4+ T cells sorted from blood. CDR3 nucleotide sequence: TGTGCCAGCAGCTTAGTTTCAGTACCCTACAATGAGCAGTTCTTC. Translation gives CASSLVSVPYNEQFF.